This entry concerns a single TCR beta chain. These data originate in a study of control samples from healthy donors and cancer patients. Trimming took 1 base from V and 0 from J, leaving 6 bases between them. CDR1 and CDR2 (germline): LGHNA, YSLEER. The CDR3 contains 14 residues. Profiling relied on immunoSEQ multiplex PCR, and the TCRdb table lists in-frame clones only, not all of them. Found here are about 96,000 clones, roughly 93% of them singletons; the top ten hold about 8.8%. This clonotype originated in a man younger than 35 in good health. The chain couples TRBV4-3 to TRBJ1-1, with D unresolved. Sequencing was carried out using blood. The CDR3 loop is CASSQGAVNTEAFF. CDR3 coding DNA: TGCGCCAGCAGCCAAGGAGCCGTGAACACTGAAGCTTTCTTT.